This TCR beta chain came from a study of cytomegalovirus exposure and HLA in healthy donors (TCRdb year 2017). As for the study more broadly: The 500 to 800 repertoires of the first cohort and the 110 or so validation repertoires were produced on the same platform, according to a later analysis. The study was designed to test whether signatures of past pathogen exposure could be identified by cataloging public T cell receptors. Besides the first cohort of some 670 subjects, a separate validation cohort made up of 90 to 150 different subjects was used. The study combined high-throughput TCR immunosequencing, statistical association of individual TCRs with disease status, and machine learning to predict cytomegalovirus infection status.

The donors were included in the validation cohort of around 120 subjects, a group kept apart from the roughly 610-subject first cohort. In regard to this clone: This clone's antigen is unknown. Qualities for individual bases were not recorded, and no much larger clone is one base off.

Library method: the immunoSEQ multiplex PCR assay. The authors' analysis ran thus. To diagnose cytomegalovirus status from the catalog of TCR beta chain sequences, a statistical classification framework was built. TCRdb carries this immuneACCESS record with in-frame sequences only. Its versions omit some clonotypes, under half of them owing to an unresolved V gene in the studies checked, with the rest unexplained. V and J calls and clone size come straight from that table; D and trimming were deduced from the DNA. This sample is represented by roughly 60,000 clones; 85% to 95% of them were singletons. The ten largest clones capture less than 7% of the sample. The paper's findings and limits, for the study overall: The study gave a list of 150 to 200 TCR beta chains associated with cytomegalovirus. While some public TCRs were present in many individuals, most TCR sequences turned up only very rarely across donors. The classifier was reported to diagnose cytomegalovirus status with high specificity and sensitivity in both the original cohort and the validation cohort. Three of the identified cytomegalovirus-associated TCR beta chains were confirmed in vitro to be specific for cytomegalovirus antigens. Of the cluster scores, around 95% were above 0 in a later analysis, which found that TCRs clustered in the first cohort also tended to co-occur in the 120 validation repertoires. A later analysis lacked HLA typing for the validation cohort, so it scored co-occurrence in that cohort across all 130 or so repertoires. According to the authors, the approach could potentially be generalized to other disease states and immunological phenotypes.

The CDR3 spans 14 residues, from the cysteine through the phenylalanine. The read is trimmed to its CDR3 DNA, 42 bases read in frame from base 1. Between the V and J ends, shortened by 7 bases and 4 bases respectively, the junction contains 16 bases. Via the germline V gene, CDR1 is MDHEN and CDR2 SYDVKM. In this chain, TRBV28 is recombined with TRBJ1-2; the best D guess is TRBD1, with 5 bases matching. Material: PBMCs. This TCR was recovered from a woman between 18 and 29 years old in good health and CMV-seropositive. The bases are TGTGCCAGCAACTTAGACAGAGCCCTCTATGGCTACACCTTC. Its protein reads: CASNLDRALYGYTF.